The 17 T cell receptor beta chains reported below all come from one sample, sequenced in a study of control samples from healthy donors and cancer patients. Produced via immunoSEQ multiplex PCR; TCRdb's table is partial and in-frame only. This sample has 170,000 or so clones, with about 93% found just once. Material for sequencing was blood. The receptors originated from a man aged 18 to 35 in good health.

The rearrangement joins TRBV27 to TRBJ1-3; D possibly corresponds to TRBD1 (5 bases). The CDR3 extends over 17 amino acids. Looked up from germline, CDR1 is MNHEY and CDR2 is SMNVEV (reference sequence). Trimming removed 5 bases from V and 0 bases from J, with 17 bases in between. This CDR3 reads CASSRSGLLDSGNTIYF. The CDR3 DNA reads TGTGCCAGCAGTCGCTCGGGGCTTCTCGACTCTGGAAACACCATATATTTT.

There are a few counts of this clone. The rearrangement uses TRBV6-6 and TRBJ1-1; TRBD1 matches 8 bases. V was pared by 6 bases and J by 5 bases, with 5 bases of the junction left unmatched. The length of the CDR3 is 13 residues. Germline CDR1 reads MNHNY; CDR2 reads SVGAGI (reference sequence). CDR3 DNA: TGTGCCAGCAGCAGAACAGGGGGAACTGAAGCTTTCTTT. It encodes CASSRTGGTEAFF.

Written as DNA, the CDR3 is TGTGCCAGCAGGCCCCTAACGGGGGGTAAGGTCGCTACGCAGTATTTT. It is translated as CASRPLTGGKVATQYF. The chain links TRBV27 to TRBJ2-3; 7 nucleotides align to TRBD2. V gave up 6 bases and J gave up 8 bases; unmatched junction bases: 17. The germline V gene has CDR1 MNHEY and CDR2 SMNVEV (reference sequence). This CDR3 is 16 amino acids long.

The chain couples TRBV5-1 to TRBJ1-1; tentatively, D is TRBD1 (5 bases). The length of the CDR3 is 16 residues. Trimming removed 0 bases from V and 2 bases from J, with 14 bases in between. Germline V gene lookup returns CDR1 SGHRS and CDR2 YFSETQ. The CDR3 DNA reads TGCGCCAGCAGCTTGGTCCCGGGTGGGGGAAACACTGAAGCTTTCTTT. Protein product: CASSLVPGGGNTEAFF.

The V call is TRBV6-2 or TRBV6-3, the J call TRBJ1-2, with 9 bases that match TRBD1. The V gene's germline CDR1 is MNHEY and CDR2 SVGEGT. V lost 1 base and J lost 6; bases outside the gene matches: 6. The CDR3 spans 15 residues. The CDR3 DNA follows: TGTGCCAGCAGTTACTTGGACAGGGGAACGGATGGCTACACCTTC. Encoded protein: CASSYLDRGTDGYTF.

This clone is a singleton in its sample. V is TRBV10-3 and J is TRBJ1-4, with D maybe TRBD1 (6 bases). The germline V gene encodes CDR1 ENHRY and CDR2 SYGVKD. The CDR3 has 13 residues. Trimming stripped 3 bases from V and 8 bases from J, with 10 bases between. CDR3 DNA sequence: TGTGCCATCAGTGAAGGGGGGGAGGAAAAACTGTTTTTT. It is translated as CAISEGGEEKLFF.

The chain recombines TRBV19 with TRBJ1-1, with D possibly TRBD1 on 5 matching bases. The CDR3 is 15 residues long. CDR1 LNHDA and CDR2 SQIVND come from the germline V gene (reference sequence). V was pared by 3 bases and J by 1 base, with 12 bases between. The CDR3 loop is CASSINRSPNTEAFF. Written as DNA, the CDR3 is TGTGCCAGTAGTATTAACAGGTCTCCGAACACTGAAGCTTTCTTT. The whole variable domain, remainder taken from reference TRBV19 and TRBJ1-1, is DGGITQSPKYLFRKEGQNVTLSCEQNLNHDAMYWYRQDPGQGLRLIYYSQIVNDFQKGDIAEGYSVSREKKESFPLTVTSAQKNPTAFYLCASSINRSPNTEAFFGQGTRLTVV.

The J gene is TRBJ1-2, the V gene TRBV24-1; no definite D call. V shed 7 bases and J shed 0 bases, with 14 bases lying between them. The CDR3 contains 15 residues. Per the germline V gene, CDR1 is KGHDR and CDR2 is SFDVKD. Here the CDR3 DNA reads TGTGCCACCAGCTTTTTTGAGACGGCTAACTATGGCTACACCTTC. It translates to CATSFFETANYGYTF.

The V call is TRBV29-1, the J call TRBJ2-3; the D is unclear. Germline CDR1 SQVTM, CDR2 ANQGSEA. The V gene lost 6 bases and the J gene lost 2 bases, with 12 bases spanning the gap. CDR3 size: 13 residues. The DNA for the CDR3 is TGCAGCGTCTTGACTGGTAACACAGATACGCAGTATTTT. Encoded protein: CSVLTGNTDTQYF.

The chain carries TRBV6-5 and TRBJ2-7, with TRBD1 as a possible D gene (6 bases). The CDR3 extends over 14 amino acids. Germline V gene data show CDR1 as MNHEY and CDR2 as SVGAGI. Deletions cut 4 bases from V and 2 bases from J, with 12 bases between. For the CDR3, the DNA is TGTGCCAGCAGTTCAACAGGGAAGACCTACGAGCAGTACTTC. The encoded protein is CASSSTGKTYEQYF.

This chain uses TRBV5-5 with TRBJ1-6; 7 positions match TRBD1. Trimming removed 7 bases from V and 0 bases from J; junction bases left unmatched: 13. CDR1 and CDR2 from the germline V gene are SGHKS and YYEKEE (reference sequence). The CDR3 has 18 residues. The CDR3 spells CASYLRPGQSSYNSPLHF. CDR3 nucleotide sequence: TGTGCCAGCTACTTGAGACCGGGACAGAGCTCCTATAATTCACCCCTCCACTTT.

The V gene is TRBV9, the J gene TRBJ2-6; D uncertain. Germline assignment: CDR1 SGDLS and CDR2 YYNGEE. Trimming shortened V by 1 base and J by 4 bases, and 18 bases separated the two germline ends. The length of the CDR3 is 18 residues. CDR3 sequence (DNA): TGTGCCAGCAGCGTATTAGATCGGGTGGGAACCGGGGCCAACGTCCTGACTTTC. Amino acids: CASSVLDRVGTGANVLTF.

V gene TRBV7-2 combines with J gene TRBJ2-1; 15 bases are shared with TRBD2. V was clipped by 5 bases and J by 7 bases; unmatched bases: 9. CDR3 size: 17 residues. Germline V gene lookup returns CDR1 SGHTA and CDR2 FQGNSA. Here the CDR3 reads CASSLRTSGGVRNEQFF. Here the CDR3 DNA reads TGTGCCAGCAGCCTCCGGACTAGCGGGGGGGTTAGGAATGAGCAGTTCTTC.

The rearrangement joins TRBV15 to TRBJ2-3; 7 bases line up with TRBD1. Germline trimming cut 6 bases from V and 4 bases from J; bases unmatched to any gene: 7. Per germline, CDR1 LNHNV and CDR2 YYDKDF (reference sequence). There are 14 residues in the CDR3. CDR3 sequence (DNA): TGTGCCACCAGGAAACAGGGGAGCGCAGATACGCAGTATTTT. It translates to CATRKQGSADTQYF.

This clone was detected only once. Other DNA sequences in the same sample also yield this CDR3. The chain combines TRBV12-3 or TRBV12-4 with TRBJ1-5; D remains unclear. This CDR3 has 13 amino acids. Trimming cost V 3 bases and J 4 bases, with 7 bases left between them. CDR3: CASSFSGNQPQHF. The CDR3 DNA is TGTGCCAGCAGTTTTTCTGGAAATCAGCCCCAGCATTTT.

The chain couples TRBV5-6 to TRBJ1-5; D gene uncertain. V was cut by 1 base and J by 7 bases, with 12 bases left in between. The germline CDR1 and CDR2 sequences are SGHDT and YYEEEE. This CDR3 is built from 14 residues. CDR3 nucleotide sequence: TGTGCCAGCAGCTTGAAAGGCAGTAGGCAGCCCCAGCATTTT. Encoded protein: CASSLKGSRQPQHF.

The chain recombines TRBV7-3 with TRBJ2-7, with D maybe TRBD2 (6 bases). The V end was cut by 3 bases, the J end by 0 bases, with 12 bases between. This CDR3 has 15 residues. CDR1 SGHTA and CDR2 FQGTGA come from the germline V gene. CDR3 amino acids: CASSLGLGSSYEQYF. The CDR3 DNA reads as TGTGCCAGCAGCTTGGGACTGGGGAGCTCCTACGAGCAGTACTTC.